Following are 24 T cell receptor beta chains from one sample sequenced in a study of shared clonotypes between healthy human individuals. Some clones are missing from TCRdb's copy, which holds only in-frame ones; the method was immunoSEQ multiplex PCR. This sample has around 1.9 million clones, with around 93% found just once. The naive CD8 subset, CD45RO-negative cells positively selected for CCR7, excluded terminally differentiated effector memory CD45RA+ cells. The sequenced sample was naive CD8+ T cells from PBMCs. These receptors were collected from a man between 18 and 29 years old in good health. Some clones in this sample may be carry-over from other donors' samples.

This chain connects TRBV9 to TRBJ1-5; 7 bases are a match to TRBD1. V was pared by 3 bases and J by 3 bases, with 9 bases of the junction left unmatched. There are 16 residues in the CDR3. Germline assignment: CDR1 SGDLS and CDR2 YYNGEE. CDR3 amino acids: CASSGTDRADNQPQHF. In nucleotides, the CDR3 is TGTGCCAGCAGCGGAACCGACAGGGCGGACAATCAGCCCCAGCATTTT.

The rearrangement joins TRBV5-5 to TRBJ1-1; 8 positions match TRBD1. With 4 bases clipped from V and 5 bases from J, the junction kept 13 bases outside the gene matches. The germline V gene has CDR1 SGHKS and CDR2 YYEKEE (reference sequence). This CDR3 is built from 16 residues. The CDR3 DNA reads TGTGCCAGCAGCCCCCGGACAGGGTCAGGGGGTACTGAAGCTTTCTTT. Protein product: CASSPRTGSGGTEAFF.

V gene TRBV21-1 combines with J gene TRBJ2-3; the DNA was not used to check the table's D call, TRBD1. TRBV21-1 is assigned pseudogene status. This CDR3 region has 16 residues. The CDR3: CASSKGEDRLPDTQYF. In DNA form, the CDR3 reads TGTGCCAGCAGCAAAGGCGAGGACAGGTTGCCAGATACGCAGTATTTT.

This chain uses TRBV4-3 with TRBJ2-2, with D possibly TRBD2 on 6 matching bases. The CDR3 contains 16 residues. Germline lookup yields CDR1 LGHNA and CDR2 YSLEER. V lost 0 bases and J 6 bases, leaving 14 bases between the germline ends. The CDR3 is CASSQDPGDLAGELFF. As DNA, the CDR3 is TGCGCCAGCAGCCAAGACCCGGGAGATTTAGCCGGGGAGCTGTTTTTT.

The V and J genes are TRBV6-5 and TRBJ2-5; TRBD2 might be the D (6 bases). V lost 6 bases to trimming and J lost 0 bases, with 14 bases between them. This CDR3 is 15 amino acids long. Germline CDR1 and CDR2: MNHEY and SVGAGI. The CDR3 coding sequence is TGTGCCAGCAGCCAATCTAGCGCTTACCAAGAGACCCAGTACTTC. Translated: CASSQSSAYQETQYF.

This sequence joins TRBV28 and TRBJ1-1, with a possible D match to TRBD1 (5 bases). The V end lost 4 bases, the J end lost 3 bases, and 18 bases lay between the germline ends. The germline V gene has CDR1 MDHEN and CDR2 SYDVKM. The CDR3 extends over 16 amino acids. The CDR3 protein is CASSYGQGEEDTEAFF. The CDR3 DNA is TGTGCCAGCAGTTACGGCCAAGGGGAGGAGGACACTGAAGCTTTCTTT.

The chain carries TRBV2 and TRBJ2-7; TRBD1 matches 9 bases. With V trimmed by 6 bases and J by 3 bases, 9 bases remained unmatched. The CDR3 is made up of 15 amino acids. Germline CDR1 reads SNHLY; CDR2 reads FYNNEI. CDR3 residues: CASSQPGQGFYEQYF. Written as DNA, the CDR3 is TGTGCCAGCAGCCAACCGGGACAGGGATTCTACGAGCAGTACTTC.

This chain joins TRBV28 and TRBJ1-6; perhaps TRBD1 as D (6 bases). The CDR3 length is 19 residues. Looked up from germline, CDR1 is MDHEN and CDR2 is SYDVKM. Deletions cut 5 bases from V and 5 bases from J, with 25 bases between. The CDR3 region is CASSPPRLYWGGDNSPLHF. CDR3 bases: TGTGCCAGCAGTCCACCCCGGTTGTATTGGGGGGGCGATAATTCACCCCTCCACTTT. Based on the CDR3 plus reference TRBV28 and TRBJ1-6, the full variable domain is DVKVTQSSRYLVKRTGEKVFLECVQDMDHENMFWYRQDPGLGLRLIYFSYDVKMKEKGDIPEGYSVSREKKERFSLILESASTNQTSMYLCASSPPRLYWGGDNSPLHFGNGTRLTVT.

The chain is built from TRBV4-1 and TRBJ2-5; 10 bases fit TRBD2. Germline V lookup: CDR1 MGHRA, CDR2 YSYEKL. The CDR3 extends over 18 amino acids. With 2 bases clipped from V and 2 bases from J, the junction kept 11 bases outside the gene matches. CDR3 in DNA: TGCGCCAGCAGCCAAATAAAGCGGGAGGGCCTTATTCAAGAGACCCAGTACTTC. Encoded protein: CASSQIKREGLIQETQYF.

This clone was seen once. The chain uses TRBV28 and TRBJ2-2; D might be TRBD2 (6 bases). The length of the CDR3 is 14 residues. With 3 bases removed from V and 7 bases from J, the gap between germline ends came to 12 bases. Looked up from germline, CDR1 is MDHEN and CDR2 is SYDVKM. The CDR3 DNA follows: TGTGCCAGCAGTTTGGTTGGAGGGAACGGGGAGCTGTTTTTT. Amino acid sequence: CASSLVGGNGELFF.

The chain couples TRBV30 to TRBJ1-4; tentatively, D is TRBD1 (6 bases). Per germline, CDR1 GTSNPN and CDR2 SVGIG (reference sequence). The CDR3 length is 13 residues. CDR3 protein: CACKCRGGEKLFF. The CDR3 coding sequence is TGTGCATGTAAGTGCAGGGGAGGGGAAAAACTGTTTTTT.

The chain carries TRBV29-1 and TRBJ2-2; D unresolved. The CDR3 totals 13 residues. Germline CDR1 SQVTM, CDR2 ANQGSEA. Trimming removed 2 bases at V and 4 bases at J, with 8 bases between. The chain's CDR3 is CSVELRFTGELFF. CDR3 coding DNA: TGCAGCGTTGAACTAAGGTTCACCGGGGAGCTGTTTTTT.

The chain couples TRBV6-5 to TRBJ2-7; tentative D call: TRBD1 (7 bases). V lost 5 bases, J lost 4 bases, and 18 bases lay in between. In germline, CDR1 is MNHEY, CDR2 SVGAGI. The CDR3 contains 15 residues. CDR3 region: CASSPQGRSSYEQYF. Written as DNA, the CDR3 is TGTGCCAGCAGTCCACAGGGGAGGTCAAGTTACGAGCAGTACTTC.

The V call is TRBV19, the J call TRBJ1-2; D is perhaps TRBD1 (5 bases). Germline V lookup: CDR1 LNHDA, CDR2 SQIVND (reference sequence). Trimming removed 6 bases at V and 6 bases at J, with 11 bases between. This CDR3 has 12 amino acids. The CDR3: CASSAGYNGYTF. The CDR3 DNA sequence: TGTGCCAGTAGCGCAGGGTATAATGGCTACACCTTC.

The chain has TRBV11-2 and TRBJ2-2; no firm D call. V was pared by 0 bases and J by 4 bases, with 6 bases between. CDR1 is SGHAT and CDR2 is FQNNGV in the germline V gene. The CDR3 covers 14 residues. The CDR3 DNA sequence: TGTGCCAGCAGCTTAGATGCGCGCACCGGGGAGCTGTTTTTT. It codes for CASSLDARTGELFF.

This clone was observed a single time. CDR3 sequence (DNA): TGTGCCAGCAGCTTAGCTCCTAGCGGGAGGGGGGGTGAGCAGTTCTTC. As protein: CASSLAPSGRGGEQFF. This sequence joins TRBV7-8 and TRBJ2-1; TRBD2 agrees at 12 bases. CDR1 is SGHVS and CDR2 is FQNEAQ in the germline V gene. CDR3 length: 16 residues. V lost 0 bases to trimming and J lost 9 bases; unmatched junction nucleotides: 6.

Here the CDR3 reads CASSFSAGVDEAFF. CDR3 coding DNA: TGTGCCAGCAGCTTTTCCGCCGGGGTAGATGAAGCTTTCTTT. The rearrangement uses TRBV7-9 and TRBJ1-1, with D unresolved. V lost 3 bases and J lost 7, with 15 bases in between. Germline-derived CDR1 and CDR2 are SEHNR and FQNEAQ (reference sequence). The CDR3 extends over 14 amino acids.

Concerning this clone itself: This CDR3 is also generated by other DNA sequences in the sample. Written as DNA, the CDR3 is TGTGCCAGCCGAGGACGGAGCTCCTACGAGCAGTACTTC. Its translation: CASRGRSSYEQYF. The rearrangement uses TRBV28 and TRBJ2-7; D is ambiguous. V was clipped by 8 bases and J by 0 bases, with 11 bases between them. This CDR3 comprises 13 residues. Germline-derived CDR1 and CDR2 are MDHEN and SYDVKM.

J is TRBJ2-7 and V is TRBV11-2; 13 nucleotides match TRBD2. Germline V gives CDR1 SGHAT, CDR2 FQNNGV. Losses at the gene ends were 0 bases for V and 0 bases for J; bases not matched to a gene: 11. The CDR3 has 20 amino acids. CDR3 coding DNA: TGTGCCAGCAGCTTAGATGGCCAGGGGACTAGCGGGACAAGCTCCTACGAGCAGTACTTC. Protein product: CASSLDGQGTSGTSSYEQYF.

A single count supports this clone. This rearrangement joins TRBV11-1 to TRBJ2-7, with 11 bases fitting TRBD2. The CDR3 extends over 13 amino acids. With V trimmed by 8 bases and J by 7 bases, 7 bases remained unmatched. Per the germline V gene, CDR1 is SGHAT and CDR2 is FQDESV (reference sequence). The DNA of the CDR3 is TGTGCCAGCGCCGGGACTAGCGGAAGTGAGCAGTACTTC. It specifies CASAGTSGSEQYF.

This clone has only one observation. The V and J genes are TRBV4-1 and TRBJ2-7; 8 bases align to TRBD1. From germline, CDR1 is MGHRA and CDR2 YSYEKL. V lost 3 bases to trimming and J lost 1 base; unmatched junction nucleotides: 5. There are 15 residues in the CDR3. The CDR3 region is CASSQPGQASYEQYF. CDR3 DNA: TGCGCCAGCAGCCAGCCGGGACAGGCTTCCTACGAGCAGTACTTC.

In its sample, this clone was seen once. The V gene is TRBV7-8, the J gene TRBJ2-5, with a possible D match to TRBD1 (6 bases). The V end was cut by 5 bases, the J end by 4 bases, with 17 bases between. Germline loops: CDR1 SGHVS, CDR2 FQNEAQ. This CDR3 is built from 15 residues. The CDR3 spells CASSPDMNRAETQYF. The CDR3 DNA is TGTGCCAGCAGCCCCGATATGAACAGGGCAGAGACCCAGTACTTC.

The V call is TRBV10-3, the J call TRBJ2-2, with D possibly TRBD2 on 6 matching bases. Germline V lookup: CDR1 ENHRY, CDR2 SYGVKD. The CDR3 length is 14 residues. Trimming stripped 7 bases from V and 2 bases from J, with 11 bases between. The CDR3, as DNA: TGTGCCATCAAGAGACTAGAAAACACCGGGGAGCTGTTTTTT. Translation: CAIKRLENTGELFF.

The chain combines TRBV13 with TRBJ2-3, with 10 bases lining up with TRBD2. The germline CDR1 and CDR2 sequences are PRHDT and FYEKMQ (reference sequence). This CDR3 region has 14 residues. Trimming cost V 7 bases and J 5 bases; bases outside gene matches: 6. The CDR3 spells CASTSGSRGDTQYF. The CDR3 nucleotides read TGTGCCAGCACTAGCGGGAGTAGAGGAGATACGCAGTATTTT.